Below are 20 T cell receptor beta chains sequenced from a single sample in a study of shared clonotypes between healthy human individuals. Sequenced by immunoSEQ multiplex PCR; TCRdb stores in-frame clones only, minus some. Of 1,500,000 or so clones detected, 98% to 99% appear once; the ten largest clones hold 0.36%. Sequenced input: naive CD4+ T cells sorted from blood. Subset defined: CD45RA+ positively selected. These receptor sequences come from a man aged 25-40 years in good health.

The rearrangement links TRBV25-1 to TRBJ2-3; no reliable D call. Germline values: CDR1 MGHDK, CDR2 SYGVNS. The V and J ends lost 7 bases and 1 base respectively, with 9 bases between them. This CDR3 region has 13 residues. In DNA, the CDR3 is TGTGCCAGCATTGGCCGGGGCACAGATACGCAGTATTTT. Translation gives CASIGRGTDTQYF. The full variable domain, rest sourced from reference TRBV25-1 and TRBJ2-3, is EADIYQTPRYLVIGTGKKITLECSQTMGHDKMYWYQQDPGMELHLIHYSYGVNSTEKGDLSSESTVSRIRTEHFPLTLESARPSHTSQYLCASIGRGTDTQYFGPGTRLTVL.

The chain recombines TRBV19 with TRBJ1-2, with D perhaps matching TRBD1 (6 bases). CDR1 and CDR2 from the germline V gene are LNHDA and SQIVND (reference sequence). The CDR3 consists of 14 residues. V was shortened by 1 base and J by 6 bases, with 12 bases between the two germline ends. CDR3 sequence (DNA): TGTGCCAGTAGTATAGGGCAGGGGAAGAATGGCTACACCTTC. Translation gives CASSIGQGKNGYTF.

This rearrangement joins TRBV28 to TRBJ2-2; TRBD1 matches at 8 bases. CDR1 is MDHEN and CDR2 is SYDVKM in the germline V gene. The V segment lost 7 bases and the J segment 7 bases; nucleotides outside the gene matches: 11. This CDR3 has 15 amino acids. This CDR3 reads CASKKPGGSVGELFF. For the CDR3, the DNA is TGTGCCAGCAAAAAACCAGGGGGCTCTGTCGGGGAGCTGTTTTTT.

The CDR3 DNA reads TGTGCCACTACTTCACTGAACACTGAAGCTTTCTTT. Translation gives CATTSLNTEAFF. The genes are TRBV19 and TRBJ1-1, with D hard to call. Looked up from germline, CDR1 is LNHDA and CDR2 is SQIVND (reference sequence). The CDR3 is made up of 12 amino acids. V shed 10 bases and J shed 0 bases, with 9 bases lying between them.

The chain joins TRBV2 to TRBJ2-5, with D possibly matching TRBD1 (7 bases). Germline V gene lookup returns CDR1 SNHLY and CDR2 FYNNEI. V was shortened by 2 bases and J by 5 bases, with 12 bases between the two germline ends. The CDR3 sequence is 14 residues long. The CDR3 coding sequence is TGTGCCAGCAGTGAACAGGGGGGAGGTGAGACCCAGTACTTC. It codes for CASSEQGGGETQYF. Based on the CDR3 plus reference TRBV2 and TRBJ2-5, the full variable domain is EPEVTQTPSHQVTQMGQEVILRCVPISNHLYFYWYRQILGQKVEFLVSFYNNEISEKSEIFDDQFSVERPDGSNFTLKIRSTKLEDSAMYFCASSEQGGGETQYFGPGTRLLVL.

The chain employs TRBV6-5 and TRBJ2-3; TRBD2 matches at 9 bases. V lost 2 bases, J lost 4 bases, and 7 bases stayed unmatched. The germline CDR1 and CDR2 sequences are MNHEY and SVGAGI. The CDR3 is 16 amino acids. The chain's CDR3 is CASSYGGRARADTQYF. The CDR3 DNA reads TGTGCCAGCAGTTACGGCGGGAGGGCCCGCGCAGATACGCAGTATTTT.

The V and J genes are TRBV7-3 and TRBJ2-1; 9 nucleotides line up with TRBD2. After removal of 5 bases from V and 4 bases from J, the junction contained 6 bases not matched to a gene. This CDR3 comprises 15 residues. Germline V lookup: CDR1 SGHTA, CDR2 FQGTGA. In nucleotides, the CDR3 is TGTGCCAGCAGCCTCAGGACTAGCGCATACAATGAGCAGTTCTTC. Protein: CASSLRTSAYNEQFF.

The chain recombines TRBV7-2 with TRBJ2-1; tentative D call: TRBD1 (5 bases). The germline V and J ends were trimmed by 6 bases and 4 bases, with 22 bases remaining between them. CDR1 is SGHTA and CDR2 is FQGNSA in the germline V gene. This CDR3 comprises 17 residues. The CDR3 protein is CASSATRSGSRYNEQFF. CDR3 DNA sequence: TGTGCCAGCAGTGCCACAAGATCAGGGTCCCGATACAATGAGCAGTTCTTC.

V and J are TRBV27 and TRBJ1-2, with D maybe TRBD1 (6 bases). CDR1 and CDR2 from the germline V gene are MNHEY and SMNVEV (reference sequence). V was cut by 2 bases and J by 5 bases, with 15 bases left in between. The CDR3 is 15 residues long. The DNA of the CDR3 is TGTGCCAGCAGTTTAAGCAGGGGAGACACGTATGGCTACACCTTC. It specifies CASSLSRGDTYGYTF.

This chain uses TRBV5-5 with TRBJ2-1; D gene ambiguous. This CDR3 has 14 residues. Germline values: CDR1 SGHKS, CDR2 YYEKEE (reference sequence). V lost 0 bases and J lost 6, with 10 bases in between. The CDR3 DNA reads TGTGCCAGCAGCTTGGGGCCAACCAGCAATGAGCAGTTCTTC. Translated, it gives CASSLGPTSNEQFF.

This clone was recorded once. This chain links TRBV5-1 with TRBJ2-5, with D hard to call. Germline V gene data show CDR1 as SGHRS and CDR2 as YFSETQ. V was cut by 2 bases and J by 1 base, with 9 bases left in between. The CDR3 is 14 residues long. For the CDR3, the DNA is TGCGCCAGCAGCTTCGAACGGACCCAAGAGACCCAGTACTTC. Amino acid sequence: CASSFERTQETQYF.

The chain is built from TRBV9 and TRBJ2-5; 12 positions agree with TRBD2. Per the germline V gene, CDR1 is SGDLS and CDR2 is YYNGEE. Germline trimming cut 1 base from V and 3 bases from J; bases unmatched to any gene: 1. CDR3 length: 15 residues. DNA of the CDR3: TGTGCCAGCAGCGTACTAGCGGGAGGGAAAGAGACCCAGTACTTC. It yields the protein CASSVLAGGKETQYF. Full variable domain (remainder filled in from reference TRBV9 and TRBJ2-5): DSGVTQTPKHLITATGQRVTLRCSPRSGDLSVYWYQQSLDQGLQFLIQYYNGEERAKGNILERFSAQQFPDLHSELNLSSLELGDSALYFCASSVLAGGKETQYFGPGTRLLVL.

A remark on this clone: The sample has other DNA sequences that encode this CDR3 too. The chain employs TRBV5-1 and TRBJ2-1, with unresolved D. Germline V gene data show CDR1 as SGHRS and CDR2 as YFSETQ. V was shortened by 0 bases and J by 5 bases, with 6 bases between the two germline ends. CDR3 size: 13 residues. The chain's CDR3 is CASSLVGNNEQFF. CDR3 sequence (DNA): TGCGCCAGCAGCTTGGTGGGGAACAATGAGCAGTTCTTC.

The J gene is TRBJ1-1, the V gene TRBV19; D is ambiguous. The CDR3 is 11 residues long. V shed 3 bases and J shed 5 bases, with 4 bases lying between them. Germline assignment: CDR1 LNHDA and CDR2 SQIVND (reference sequence). Here the CDR3 reads CASSIGTEAFF. CDR3 nucleotide sequence: TGTGCCAGTAGTATCGGTACTGAAGCTTTCTTT.

Remarks on this clone: One end of the junction fails to match germline, which may point to a read error. The chain recombines TRBV7-9 with TRBJ2-7; TRBD2 matches at 8 bases. The germline gives CDR1 SEHNR, CDR2 FQNEAQ (reference sequence). The length of the CDR3 is 14 residues. The CDR3 DNA reads TGTGCCAGCAGCGTAGCGGGACTCTCCTACGAGCAGTACTTC. Translation gives CASSVAGLSYEQYF. Full variable domain (remainder filled in from reference TRBV7-9 and TRBJ2-7): DTGVSQNPRHKITKRGQNVTFRCDPISEHNRLYWYRQTLGQGPEFLTYFQNEAQLEKSRLLSDRFSAERPKGSFSTLEIQRTEQGDSAMYLCASSVAGLSYEQYFGPGTRLTVT.

The chain recombines TRBV5-1 with TRBJ1-1, with a possible D match to TRBD1 (5 bases). This CDR3 spans 14 amino acids. From germline, CDR1 is SGHRS and CDR2 YFSETQ. The ends were cut back, 7 bases at V and 5 bases at J, with 18 bases in the middle. CDR3 residues: CASGQGVLGTEAFF. Here the CDR3 DNA reads TGCGCCAGCGGCCAGGGAGTTTTGGGTACTGAAGCTTTCTTT.

The chain recombines TRBV18 with TRBJ2-2; 9 positions match TRBD2. Trimming took 6 bases from V and 4 from J; bases not matched to a gene: 9. This CDR3 contains 16 residues. Germline CDR1 reads KGHSH; CDR2 reads LQKENI. DNA of the CDR3: TGTGCCAGCTCCTTGGGACTAGCTCGGGCCACCGGGGAGCTGTTTTTT. This sequence encodes CASSLGLARATGELFF.

This clone occurred once. The rearrangement uses TRBV5-1 and TRBJ2-1, with D hard to call. V lost 5 bases and J 7 bases, leaving 16 bases between the germline ends. The CDR3 consists of 14 residues. Per the germline V gene, CDR1 is SGHRS and CDR2 is YFSETQ. The CDR3 reads CASRLESVLNEQFF. The CDR3 DNA reads TGCGCCAGCAGGCTGGAATCCGTTTTAAATGAGCAGTTCTTC.

The chain is built from TRBV5-1 and TRBJ2-2, with D perhaps being TRBD1 or TRBD2 (5 bases each). V gave up 3 bases and J gave up 1 base, with 10 bases separating them. This CDR3 comprises 15 residues. Germline CDR1 and CDR2: SGHRS and YFSETQ. CDR3: CASSSLGRNTGELFF. The CDR3 bases are TGCGCCAGCAGCTCCCTGGGACGGAACACCGGGGAGCTGTTTTTT.

The chain links TRBV19 to TRBJ2-7; D is uncertain. The CDR3 spans 12 residues. The V gene lost 6 bases and the J gene lost 4 bases, with 10 bases spanning the gap. CDR1 LNHDA and CDR2 SQIVND come from the germline V gene (reference sequence). This CDR3 is CASRGREYEQYF. Here the CDR3 DNA reads TGTGCCAGTAGGGGCAGAGAGTACGAGCAGTACTTC. The full variable domain, completed using reference TRBV19 and TRBJ2-7, is DGGITQSPKYLFRKEGQNVTLSCEQNLNHDAMYWYRQDPGQGLRLIYYSQIVNDFQKGDIAEGYSVSREKKESFPLTVTSAQKNPTAFYLCASRGREYEQYFGPGTRLTVT.